The present T cell receptor beta chain was sequenced within a study of CD8+ T cells in alopecia areata. Study background: Patients remained on tofacitinib for 6 to 18 months and then went 6 months without it. Study outcomes and limitations: The study also sequences resident alphabeta T cells of normal skin in scalp samples. It was less clear whether patients shared TCRs than it was in mice, possibly because of HLA.

cDNA prepared by RNA extraction and subsequent reverse transcription served as the template for sequencing. Sequenced by immunoSEQ multiplex PCR; TCRdb stores in-frame clones only, minus some. The table has about 140,000 clones, 51% seen once. As concerns this clone: Its antigen is still unknown.

The CDR3 loop spans 14 amino acids. With 2 bases clipped from V and 3 bases from J, the junction kept 4 bases outside the gene matches. The germline CDR1 and CDR2 sequences are SGHTA and FQGNSA. The researchers isolated CD4+ and CD8+ T cells from PBMCs by sorting. The receptor was isolated from a human donor with alopecia areata. V gene TRBV7-2 combines with J gene TRBJ2-7, with 7 bases fitting TRBD2. The input for sequencing was CD4+ T cells sorted from blood, taken at week 0. CDR3 protein: CASSLLGRVYEQYF. The CDR3 nucleotides are TGTGCCAGCAGCTTACTAGGGAGGGTCTACGAGCAGTACTTC.